This T cell receptor beta chain is drawn from a study of identical twins. This clonotype was seen repeatedly, ten times or more. What it binds is unknown. Findings and limits, study-wide: Twins' excess sharing was less marked for out-of-frame beta sequences. Insertions were fewer in abundant cord blood beta clonotypes, whereas memory repertoires showed none of this pattern.

The length of the CDR3 is 15 residues. The germline V gene has CDR1 SGHRS and CDR2 YFSETQ. Trimming removed 5 bases from V and 4 bases from J, with 19 bases in between. With template switching, a universal primer site was added, and the cDNA carried unique molecular identifiers. TCRdb re-analysed the 5' RACE reads in MiXCR, keeping a single row per CDR3 protein. Among under 350,000 distinct CDR3 sequences listed, over 8.5% were seen once. The sample also formed part of further work on yellow fever vaccine responses in identical twins.

The receptor was derived from a woman aged 18-35 years in good health. The sample consisted of CD8+ T cells sorted from blood. This chain links TRBV5-1 with TRBJ2-7; D is perhaps TRBD2 (6 bases). The DNA of the CDR3 is TGCGCCAGCAGATGGATGTGGGGGGAAGCGTACGAGCAGTACTTC. It is translated as CASRWMWGEAYEQYF.